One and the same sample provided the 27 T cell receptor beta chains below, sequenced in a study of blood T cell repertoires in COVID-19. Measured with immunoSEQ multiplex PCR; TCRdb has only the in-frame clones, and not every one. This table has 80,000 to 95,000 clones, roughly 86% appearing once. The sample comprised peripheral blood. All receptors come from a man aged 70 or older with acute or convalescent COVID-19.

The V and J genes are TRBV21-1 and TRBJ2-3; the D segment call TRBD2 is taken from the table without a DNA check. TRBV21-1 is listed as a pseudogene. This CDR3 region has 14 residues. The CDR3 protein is CASGEPTSTDTQYF. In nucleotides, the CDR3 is TGTGCCAGCGGAGAACCCACTAGCACAGATACGCAGTATTTT.

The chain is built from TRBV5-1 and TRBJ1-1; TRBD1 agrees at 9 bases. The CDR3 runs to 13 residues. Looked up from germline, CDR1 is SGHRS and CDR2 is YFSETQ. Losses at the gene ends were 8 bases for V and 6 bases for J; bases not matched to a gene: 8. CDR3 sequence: CASETGGGAEAFF. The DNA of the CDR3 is TGCGCCAGTGAGACAGGGGGAGGCGCTGAAGCTTTCTTT.

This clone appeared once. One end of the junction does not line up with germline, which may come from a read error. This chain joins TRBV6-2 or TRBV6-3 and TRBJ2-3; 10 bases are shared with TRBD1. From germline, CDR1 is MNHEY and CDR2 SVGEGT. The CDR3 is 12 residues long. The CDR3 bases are TGTGCCAGCAGCCCCGGGGCAGGACAGGGGGGTTTT. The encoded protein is CASSPGAGQGGF.

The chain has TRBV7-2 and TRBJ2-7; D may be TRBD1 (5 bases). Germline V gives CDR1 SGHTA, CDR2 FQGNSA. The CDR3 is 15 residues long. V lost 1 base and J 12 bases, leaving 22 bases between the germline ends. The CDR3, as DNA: TGTGCCAGCAGCTTAGAAGCCCCGTGGGGCGCCCAGCCGTACTTC. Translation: CASSLEAPWGAQPYF.

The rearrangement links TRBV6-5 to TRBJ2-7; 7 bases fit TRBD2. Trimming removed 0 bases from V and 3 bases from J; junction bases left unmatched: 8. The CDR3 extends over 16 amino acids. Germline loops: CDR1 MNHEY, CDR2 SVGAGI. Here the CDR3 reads CASSYSGLAENYEQYF. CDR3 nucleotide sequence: TGTGCCAGCAGTTACTCGGGCCTAGCGGAGAACTACGAGCAGTACTTC.

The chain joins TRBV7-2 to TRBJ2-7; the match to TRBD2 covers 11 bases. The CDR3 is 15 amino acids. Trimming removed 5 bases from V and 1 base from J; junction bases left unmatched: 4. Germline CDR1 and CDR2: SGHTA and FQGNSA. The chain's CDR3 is CASSQGTSGSYEQYF. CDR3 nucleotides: TGTGCCAGCAGCCAGGGGACTAGCGGTTCCTACGAGCAGTACTTC. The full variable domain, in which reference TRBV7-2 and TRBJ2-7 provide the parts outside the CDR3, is GAGVSQSPSNKVTEKGKDVELRCDPISGHTALYWYRQSLGQGLEFLIYFQGNSAPDKSGLPSDRFSAERTGGSVSTLTIQRTQQEDSAVYLCASSQGTSGSYEQYFGPGTRLTVT.

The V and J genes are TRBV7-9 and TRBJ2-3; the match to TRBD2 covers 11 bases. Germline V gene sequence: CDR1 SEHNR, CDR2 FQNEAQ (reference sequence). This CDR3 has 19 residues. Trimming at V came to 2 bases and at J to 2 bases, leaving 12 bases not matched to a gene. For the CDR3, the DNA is TGTGCCAGCAGCTTAAGTCGAGGGTCTAGCGGGGGGCTCACAGATACGCAGTATTTT. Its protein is CASSLSRGSSGGLTDTQYF.

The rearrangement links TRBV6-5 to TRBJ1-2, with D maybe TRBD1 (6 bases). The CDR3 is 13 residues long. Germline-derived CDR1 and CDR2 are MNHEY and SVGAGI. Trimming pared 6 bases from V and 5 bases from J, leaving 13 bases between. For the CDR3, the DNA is TGTGCCAGCAGAGTAACAGGGAAATATGGCTACACCTTC. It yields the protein CASRVTGKYGYTF.

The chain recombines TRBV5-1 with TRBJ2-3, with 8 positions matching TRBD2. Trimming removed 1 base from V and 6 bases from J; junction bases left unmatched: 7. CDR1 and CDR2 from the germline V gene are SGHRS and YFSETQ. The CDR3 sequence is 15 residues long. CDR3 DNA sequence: TGCGCCAGCAGCTTGTCCGGACTAGCATCCGATACGCAGTATTTT. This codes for CASSLSGLASDTQYF.

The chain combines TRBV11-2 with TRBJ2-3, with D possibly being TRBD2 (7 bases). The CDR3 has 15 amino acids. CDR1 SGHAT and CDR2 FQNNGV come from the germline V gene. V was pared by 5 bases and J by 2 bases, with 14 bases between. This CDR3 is CASSANGGLTDTQYF. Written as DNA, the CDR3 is TGTGCCAGCAGCGCGAACGGGGGGCTCACAGATACGCAGTATTTT.

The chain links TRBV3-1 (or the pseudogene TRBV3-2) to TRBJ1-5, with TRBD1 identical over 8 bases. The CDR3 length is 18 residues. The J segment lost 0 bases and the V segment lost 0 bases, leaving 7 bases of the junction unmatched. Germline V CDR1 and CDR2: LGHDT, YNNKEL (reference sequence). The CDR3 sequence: CASSQDKRDRHSNQPQHF. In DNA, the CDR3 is TGTGCCAGCAGCCAAGATAAGAGGGACAGGCATAGCAATCAGCCCCAGCATTTT.

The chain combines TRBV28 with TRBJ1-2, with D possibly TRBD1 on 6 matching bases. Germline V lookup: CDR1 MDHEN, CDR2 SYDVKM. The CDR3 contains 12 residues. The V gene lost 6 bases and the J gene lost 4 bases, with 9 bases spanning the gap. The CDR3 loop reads CASRRDIYGYTF. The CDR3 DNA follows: TGTGCCAGCAGACGGGACATCTATGGCTACACCTTC.

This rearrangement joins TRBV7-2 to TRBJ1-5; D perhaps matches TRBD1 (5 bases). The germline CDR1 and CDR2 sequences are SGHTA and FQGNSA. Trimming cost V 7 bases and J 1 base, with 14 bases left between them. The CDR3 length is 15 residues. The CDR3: CASMQGPWSNQPQHF. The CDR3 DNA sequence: TGTGCCAGCATGCAGGGTCCCTGGAGCAATCAGCCCCAGCATTTT.

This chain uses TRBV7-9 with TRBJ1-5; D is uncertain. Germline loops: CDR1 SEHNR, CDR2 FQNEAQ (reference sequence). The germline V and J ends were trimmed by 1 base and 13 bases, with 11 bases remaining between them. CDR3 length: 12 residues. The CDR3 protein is CASSLGGRRQHF. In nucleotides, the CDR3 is TGTGCCAGCAGCTTAGGAGGGCGAAGACAGCATTTT.

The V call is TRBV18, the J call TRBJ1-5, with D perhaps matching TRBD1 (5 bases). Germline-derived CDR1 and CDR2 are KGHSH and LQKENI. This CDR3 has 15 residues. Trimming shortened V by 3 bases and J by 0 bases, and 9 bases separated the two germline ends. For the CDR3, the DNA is TGTGCCAGCTCACCTCAGGGATATAGCAATCAGCCCCAGCATTTT. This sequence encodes CASSPQGYSNQPQHF.

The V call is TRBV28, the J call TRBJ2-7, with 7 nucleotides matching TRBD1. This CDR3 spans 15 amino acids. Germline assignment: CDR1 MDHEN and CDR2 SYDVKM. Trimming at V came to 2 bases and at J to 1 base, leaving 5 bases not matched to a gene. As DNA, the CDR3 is TGTGCCAGCAGTTTAGCCCGACAGGGATCCTACGAGCAGTACTTC. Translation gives CASSLARQGSYEQYF. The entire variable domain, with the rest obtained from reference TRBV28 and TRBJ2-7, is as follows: DVKVTQSSRYLVKRTGEKVFLECVQDMDHENMFWYRQDPGLGLRLIYFSYDVKMKEKGDIPEGYSVSREKKERFSLILESASTNQTSMYLCASSLARQGSYEQYFGPGTRLTVT.

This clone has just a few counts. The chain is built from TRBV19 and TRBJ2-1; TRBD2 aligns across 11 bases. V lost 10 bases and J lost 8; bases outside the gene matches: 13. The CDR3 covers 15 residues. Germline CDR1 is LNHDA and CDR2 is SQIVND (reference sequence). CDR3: CATSRGTSGIDEQFF. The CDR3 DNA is TGTGCCACCTCACGCGGGACTAGCGGTATAGATGAGCAGTTCTTC.

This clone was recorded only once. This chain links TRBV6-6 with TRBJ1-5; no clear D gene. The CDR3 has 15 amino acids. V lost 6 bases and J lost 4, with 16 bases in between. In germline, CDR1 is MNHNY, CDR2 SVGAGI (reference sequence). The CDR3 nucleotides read TGTGCCAGCAGGCCTGGTCCGCAGGTAAATCAGCCCCAGCATTTT. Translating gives CASRPGPQVNQPQHF.

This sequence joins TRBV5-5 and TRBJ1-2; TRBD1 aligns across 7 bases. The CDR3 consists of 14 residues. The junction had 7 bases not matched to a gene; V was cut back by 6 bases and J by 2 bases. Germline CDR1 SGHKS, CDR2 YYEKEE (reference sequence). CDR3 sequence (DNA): TGTGCCAGCAACCTCGACAGGGCGAACTATGGCTACACCTTC. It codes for CASNLDRANYGYTF.

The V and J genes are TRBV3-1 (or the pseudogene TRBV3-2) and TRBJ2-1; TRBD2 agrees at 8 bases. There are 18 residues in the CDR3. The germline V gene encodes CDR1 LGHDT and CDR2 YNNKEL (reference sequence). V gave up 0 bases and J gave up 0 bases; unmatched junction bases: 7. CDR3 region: CASSQETSGNSSYNEQFF. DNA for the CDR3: TGTGCCAGCAGCCAAGAAACTAGCGGCAATAGCTCCTACAATGAGCAGTTCTTC.

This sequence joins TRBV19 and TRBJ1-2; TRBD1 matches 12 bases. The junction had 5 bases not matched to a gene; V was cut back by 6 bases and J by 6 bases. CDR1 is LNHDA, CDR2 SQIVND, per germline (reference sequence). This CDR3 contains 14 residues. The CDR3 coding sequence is TGTGCCAGTAGAACCGGGACAGGGGGCAATGGCTACACCTTC. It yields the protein CASRTGTGGNGYTF.

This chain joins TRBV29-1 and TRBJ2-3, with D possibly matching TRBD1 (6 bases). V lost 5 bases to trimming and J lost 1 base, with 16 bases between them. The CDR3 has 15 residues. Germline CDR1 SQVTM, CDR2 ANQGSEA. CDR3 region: CSVRGYRTGTDTQYF. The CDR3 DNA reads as TGCAGCGTTCGTGGGTACAGGACAGGCACAGATACGCAGTATTTT.

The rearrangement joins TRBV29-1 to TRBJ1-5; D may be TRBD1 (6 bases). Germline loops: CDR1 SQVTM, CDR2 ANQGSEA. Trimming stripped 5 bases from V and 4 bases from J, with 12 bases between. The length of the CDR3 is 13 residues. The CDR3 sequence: CSVQQGPNQPQHF. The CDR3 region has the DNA TGCAGCGTTCAACAGGGCCCTAATCAGCCCCAGCATTTT.

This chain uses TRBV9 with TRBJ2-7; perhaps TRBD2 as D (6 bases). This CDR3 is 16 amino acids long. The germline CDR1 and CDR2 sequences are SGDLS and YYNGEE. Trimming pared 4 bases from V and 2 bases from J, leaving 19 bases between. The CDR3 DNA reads TGTGCCAGCAGCAGATCCCACCTTGCGGGGCCCTACGAGCAGTACTTC. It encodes CASSRSHLAGPYEQYF.

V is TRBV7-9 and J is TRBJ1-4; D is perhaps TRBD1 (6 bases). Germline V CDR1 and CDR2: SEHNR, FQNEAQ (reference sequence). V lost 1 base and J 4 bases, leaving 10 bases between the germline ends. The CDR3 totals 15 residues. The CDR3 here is CASSLDSQGNEKLFF. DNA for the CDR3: TGTGCCAGCAGCTTAGATTCACAGGGTAATGAAAAACTGTTTTTT.

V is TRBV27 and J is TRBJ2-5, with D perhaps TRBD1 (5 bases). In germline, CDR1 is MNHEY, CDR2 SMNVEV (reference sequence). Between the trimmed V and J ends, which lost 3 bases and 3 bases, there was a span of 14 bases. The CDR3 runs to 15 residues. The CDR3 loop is CASSLVPTDKETQYF. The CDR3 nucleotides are TGTGCCAGCAGTTTGGTACCGACAGACAAAGAGACCCAGTACTTC.

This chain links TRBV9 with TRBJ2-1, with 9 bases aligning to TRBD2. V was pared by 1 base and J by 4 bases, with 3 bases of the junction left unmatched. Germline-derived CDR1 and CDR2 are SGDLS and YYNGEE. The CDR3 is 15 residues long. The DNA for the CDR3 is TGTGCCAGCAGCGTAAGCGGGGGGACTTACAATGAGCAGTTCTTC. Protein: CASSVSGGTYNEQFF.